These T cell receptor beta chains were read from a single sample in a study of cytomegalovirus exposure and HLA in healthy donors. Sequenced by immunoSEQ multiplex PCR; TCRdb stores in-frame clones only, minus some. This table has some 83,000 clones, 65% to 80% appearing once. Sequenced input: PBMCs. The receptors here all came from a man aged 60 to 75 in good health and CMV-seronegative. Each CDR3 is given with its conserved first and last residue. A D gene is named only where the DNA matches it firmly. Rows may omit the clone size; those that give it use once, few, many or a size class.

abundance	d_gene	j_gene	v_gene	CDR3nt	CDR3aa
-	-	TRBJ1-5	TRBV6-1	TGTGCCAGCAGTGAAGGTCGGACATCGGGTCAGCCCCAGCATTTT	CASSEGRTSGQPQHF
-	TRBD1	TRBJ1-2	TRBV30	TGTGCCTGTAAATCGGACAGGGGGGGATACTCATCTAACTATGGCTACACCTTC	CACKSDRGGYSSNYGYTF
-	-	TRBJ2-7	TRBV18	TGTGCCAGCTCACCATCCAACGGGGAGCGCGAGCAGTACTTC	CASSPSNGEREQYF
-	-	TRBJ2-7	TRBV5-5	TGTGCCAGCAGCTCCTCATCCTCGGGCTACGAGCAGTACTTC	CASSSSSSGYEQYF
-	TRBD1	TRBJ2-3	TRBV6-5	TGTGCCAGCAGTTCCACGGACAGGTTCACAGATACGCAGTATTTT	CASSSTDRFTDTQYF
-	TRBD1	TRBJ1-3	TRBV4-1	TGCGCCAGCAGCCAACCTCGGACAGGCGGTCCGGCCTCTGGAAACACCATATATTTT	CASSQPRTGGPASGNTIYF
-	TRBD1	TRBJ1-2	TRBV18	TGTGCCAGCTCAGACAGGGCGATTGGCTACACCTTC	CASSDRAIGYTF
once	-	TRBJ1-2	TRBV6-1	TGTGCCAGCAGTGAAAATACCGCGACTAACTATGGCTACACCTTC	CASSENTATNYGYTF
few	TRBD2	TRBJ2-7	TRBV6-5	TGTGCCAGCAGTGTACTAGCGGGTACGCAGTACTTC	CASSVLAGTQYF
-	-	TRBJ1-2	TRBV4-2	TGTGCCAGCAGCCAAGCCCTGGGGGTGACAGGCCACGGGGGCTACACCTTC	CASSQALGVTGHGGYTF
-	-	TRBJ2-3	TRBV5-1	TGCGCCAGTCACAGGGATCCTAGCACAGATACGCAGTATTTT	CASHRDPSTDTQYF
once	TRBD2	TRBJ2-1	TRBV30	TGTGCCTGGGGACTAGCGGGGGGTATTGATGAGCAGTTCTTC	CAWGLAGGIDEQFF
few	-	TRBJ2-5	TRBV13	TGTGCCAGCAGCTTAGGCCGGACAGAGCAAGAGACCCAGTACTTC	CASSLGRTEQETQYF
once	-	TRBJ1-1	TRBV7-9	TGTGCCAGCAGCTTCCGGGGGGGATCGTACACTGAAGCTTTCTTT	CASSFRGGSYTEAFF
-	TRBD1	TRBJ1-2	TRBV5-6	TGTGCCAGCAGCTTGGGGGGCTCGAAGGGGGCCTATGGCTACACCTTC	CASSLGGSKGAYGYTF
once	-	TRBJ2-7	TRBV7-9	TGTGCCAGCACCAGGTCGGGGGTCTGGGACTACGAGCAGTACTTC	CASTRSGVWDYEQYF
-	TRBD2	TRBJ2-3	TRBV2	TGTGCCAGCAGACCCGCGGGGGGAACTTTCGGCACGCAGTATTTT	CASRPAGGTFGTQYF
once	-	TRBJ1-1	TRBV6-5	TGTGCCAGCAGCAAGACAGTGAACACTGAAGCTTTCTTT	CASSKTVNTEAFF
-	TRBD2	TRBJ2-1	TRBV7-3	TGTGCCAGCAGCCCATGGGGACTAGCGGGAATAGCCTACAATGAGCAGTTCTTC	CASSPWGLAGIAYNEQFF
-	TRBD2	TRBJ2-3	TRBV7-3	TGTGCCAGCAGCTTAATCGGCGGGGGGAGCACAGATACGCAGTATTTT	CASSLIGGGSTDTQYF
few	TRBD2	TRBJ2-2	TRBV10-2	TGCGCCAGCCGATCTAGCGGGGGGGCGTCTACCGGGGAGCTGTTTTTT	CASRSSGGASTGELFF
-	-	TRBJ2-5	TRBV4-3	TGCGCCAGCAGCCAAGGTATAGCCAGGGGAGAGGAGACCCAGTACTTC	CASSQGIARGEETQYF
-	TRBD2	TRBJ2-5	TRBV30	TGTGCCTGGAGTGCCAGCGGGGGGACCCAGTACTTC	CAWSASGGTQYF
-	-	TRBJ2-3	TRBV6-1	TGTGCCAGCAGTGAAAGTCTAGCTATGACAGATACGCAGTATTTT	CASSESLAMTDTQYF
-	-	TRBJ2-1	TRBV29-1	TGCAGCGTTGAAACTACAGGGCCTGAGCAGTTCTTC	CSVETTGPEQFF
-	-	TRBJ2-3	TRBV5-1	TGCGCCAGCAGCTTGAGGGGGGATACGCAGTATTTT	CASSLRGDTQYF
once	-	TRBJ1-4	TRBV7-9	TGTTCCAGCAGTCTGGCGGGATCAGGGATAGGGGCTAATGAAAAACTGTTTTTT	CSSSLAGSGIGANEKLFF
-	TRBD1	TRBJ1-4	TRBV6-5	TGTGCCAGCAGTTACGAGGCAGGGGGACCTGAAAAACTGTTTTTT	CASSYEAGGPEKLFF
-	-	TRBJ2-3	TRBV7-3	TGTGCCAGCAGCTTAGATCGGGGTGGCACAGATACGCAGTATTTT	CASSLDRGGTDTQYF
-	-	TRBJ1-2	TRBV6-1	TGTGCCAGCAGTGAAGCGTCGGGGGGATACACCTTC	CASSEASGGYTF
-	TRBD2	TRBJ2-7	TRBV7-3	TGTGCCAGCAGCTCCGACGGGGGGACTCGACGGGGGGAGCAGTACTTC	CASSSDGGTRRGEQYF
-	-	TRBJ2-3	TRBV6-1	TGTGCCAGCAGGGAGGACAGCACAGATACGCAGTATTTT	CASREDSTDTQYF
-	TRBD1	TRBJ1-6	TRBV10-3	TGTGCCATCAGTGAGTCAGGGGGACAGCTTAATTCACCCCTCCACTTT	CAISESGGQLNSPLHF
-	TRBD1	TRBJ1-2	TRBV19	TGTGCCAGCCTCCCAGGGGGCGCGGGCGGCTATGGCTACACCTTC	CASLPGGAGGYGYTF
-	-	TRBJ1-1	TRBV30	TGTGCCCGCAAACAGGGAACTGAAGCTTTCTTT	CARKQGTEAFF
few	TRBD2	TRBJ2-5	TRBV2	TGTGCCAGCAGTGCCGATGAGAGCGGGGAAACAGAGACCCAGTACTTC	CASSADESGETETQYF
-	TRBD2	TRBJ2-4	TRBV7-6	TGTGCCAGCAGCCACGACAGCGGGGGGGGCCGTTTTGGGGCCAAAAACATTCAGTACTTC	CASSHDSGGGRFGAKNIQYF
-	TRBD1	TRBJ2-7	TRBV10-2	TGCGCCAGCAGTGAGTTCCGGGACAGTCCCTACGAGCAGTACTTC	CASSEFRDSPYEQYF
-	TRBD1	TRBJ2-3	TRBV4-1	TGCGCCAGCAGCCAACAGACAGGGGGTACCACAGATACGCAGTATTTT	CASSQQTGGTTDTQYF
-	TRBD2	TRBJ2-3	TRBV18	TGTGCCAGCTCACCACCGTTCCTAGCGGGGAGGGATACGCAGTATTTT	CASSPPFLAGRDTQYF
-	-	TRBJ2-2	TRBV7-7	TGTGCTAGCAGCTTATCCGGGAGCGGGGAGCTGTTTTTT	CASSLSGSGELFF
-	TRBD1	TRBJ2-7	TRBV4-1	TGCGCCAGCAGCCCGGGACAGGCTTCCTACGAGCAGTACTTC	CASSPGQASYEQYF
-	-	TRBJ1-1	TRBV19	TGTGCCAGTAGTATGGGGGGACGGACATCCAATGAAGCTTTCTTT	CASSMGGRTSNEAFF
-	-	TRBJ2-5	TRBV30	TGTGCCTGGAGTCTCACAGTAAAAGAGACCCAGTACTTC	CAWSLTVKETQYF
-	-	TRBJ1-2	TRBV5-6	TGTGCCAGCAGCTTGGGGCAGGGTTTCTATGGCTACACCTTC	CASSLGQGFYGYTF
few	TRBD2	TRBJ2-7	TRBV5-1	TGCGCCAGCAGTTCTACTCCTAGCGGGGGGCCTTACGAGCAGTACTTC	CASSSTPSGGPYEQYF
-	TRBD2	TRBJ2-7	TRBV7-9	TGTTCCAGCAGCCCGCGGGGGGGCAGCTACGAGCCCGAGCAGTACTTC	CSSSPRGGSYEPEQYF
-	-	TRBJ1-4	TRBV30	TGTGCCTGGAGTGTGCGGCAGGGGATAGGAATCGGTGAAAAACTGTTTTTT	CAWSVRQGIGIGEKLFF